This T cell receptor (beta chain) was identified during a study of blood T cell repertoires in COVID-19. As for the study in general: Samples of COVID-19 (acute and convalescent) were obtained from the United States, Italy and Spain. The cDNA or gDNA used as material had been derived from T cells, B-cell-depleted T cells, or PBMCs.

Germline CDR1 and CDR2: LGHNA and YNFKEQ. The CDR3 has 17 amino acids. After removal of 4 bases from V and 5 bases from J, the junction contained 7 bases not matched to a gene. Per the study methods: Reference gene primer amplification yielded estimated nucleated cell counts. The method was immunoSEQ multiplex PCR; TCRdb's version includes in-frame clones alone and lacks a portion of them. Clonal size and the V and J genes are those of that table, whereas D and trimming came from the DNA. The sample shows about 220,000 clones, roughly four fifths of them seen only once. The receptor was derived from an older woman with acute or convalescent COVID-19. V usage is TRBV4-2 and J usage is TRBJ2-2, with TRBD2 matching 13 bases. The source material was peripheral blood. The CDR3 DNA sequence: TGTGCCAGCAGCCTCACTAGCGGGGGGGCCGGGACCGGGGAGCTGTTTTTT. As protein: CASSLTSGGAGTGELFF.